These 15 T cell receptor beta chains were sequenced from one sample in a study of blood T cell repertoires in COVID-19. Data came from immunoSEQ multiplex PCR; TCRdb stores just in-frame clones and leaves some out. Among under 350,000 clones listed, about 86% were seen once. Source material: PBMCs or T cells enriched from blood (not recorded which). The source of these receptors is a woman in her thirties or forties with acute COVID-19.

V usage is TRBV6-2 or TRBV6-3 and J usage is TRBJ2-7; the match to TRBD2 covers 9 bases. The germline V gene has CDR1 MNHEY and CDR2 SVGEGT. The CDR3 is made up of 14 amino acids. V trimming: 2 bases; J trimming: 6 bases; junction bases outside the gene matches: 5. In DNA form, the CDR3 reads TGTGCCAGCAGTTACCCGGGACTAGCCTTCGAGCAGTACTTC. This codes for CASSYPGLAFEQYF.

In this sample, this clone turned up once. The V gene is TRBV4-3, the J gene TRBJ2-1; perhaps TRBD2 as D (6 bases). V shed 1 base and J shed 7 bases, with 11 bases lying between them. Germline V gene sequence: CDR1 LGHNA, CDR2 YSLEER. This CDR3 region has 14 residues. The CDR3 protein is CASSQGGGINEQFF. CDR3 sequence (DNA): TGCGCCAGCAGCCAAGGCGGAGGGATAAATGAGCAGTTCTTC.

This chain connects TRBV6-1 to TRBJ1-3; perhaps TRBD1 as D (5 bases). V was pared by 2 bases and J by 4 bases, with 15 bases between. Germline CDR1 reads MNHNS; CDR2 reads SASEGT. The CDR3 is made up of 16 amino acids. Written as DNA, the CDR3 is TGTGCCAGCAGTGAAATGACAGCCTTGGGGGGAAACACCATATATTTT. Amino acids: CASSEMTALGGNTIYF.

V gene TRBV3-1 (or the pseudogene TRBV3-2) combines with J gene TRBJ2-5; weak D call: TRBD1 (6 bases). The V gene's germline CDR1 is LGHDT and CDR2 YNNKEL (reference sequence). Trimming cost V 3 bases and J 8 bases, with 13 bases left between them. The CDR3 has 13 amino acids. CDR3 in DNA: TGTGCCAGCAGCCAGGGGGCCGCGAGCACCCAGTACTTC. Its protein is CASSQGAASTQYF.

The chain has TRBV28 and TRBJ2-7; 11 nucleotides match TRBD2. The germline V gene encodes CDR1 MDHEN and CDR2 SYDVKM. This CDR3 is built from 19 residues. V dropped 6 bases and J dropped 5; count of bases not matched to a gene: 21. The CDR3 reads CASSYQTGTSGRSIHEQYF. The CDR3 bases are TGTGCCAGCAGCTACCAAACCGGGACTAGCGGAAGGAGTATCCACGAGCAGTACTTC.

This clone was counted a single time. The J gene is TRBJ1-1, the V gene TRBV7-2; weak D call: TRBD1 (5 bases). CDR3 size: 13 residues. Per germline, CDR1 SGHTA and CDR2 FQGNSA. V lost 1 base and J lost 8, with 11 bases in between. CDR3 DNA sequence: TGTGCCAGCAGCTTAGTCCCCCCAGGGGAAGCTTTCTTT. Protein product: CASSLVPPGEAFF.

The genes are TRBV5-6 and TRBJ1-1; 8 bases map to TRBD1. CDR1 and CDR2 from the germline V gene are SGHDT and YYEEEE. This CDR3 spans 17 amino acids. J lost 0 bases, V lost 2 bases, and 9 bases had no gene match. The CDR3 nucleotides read TGTGCCAGCAGCTTCCTTGGACAGGGAGAAATGAACACTGAAGCTTTCTTT. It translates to CASSFLGQGEMNTEAFF.

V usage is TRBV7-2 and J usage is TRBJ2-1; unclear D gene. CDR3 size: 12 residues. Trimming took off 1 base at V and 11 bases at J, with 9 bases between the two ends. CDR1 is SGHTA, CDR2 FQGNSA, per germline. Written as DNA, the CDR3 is TGTGCCAGCAGCTTAGATCGCGGAAAGCAGTTCTTC. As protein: CASSLDRGKQFF.

As DNA, the CDR3 is TGTGCCAGCAGCTTAGATCGGGGGGCGACATCTGAAGCTTTCTTT. It encodes CASSLDRGATSEAFF. This chain uses TRBV7-2 with TRBJ1-1; the D gene is possibly TRBD1 (6 bases). The V and J ends lost 1 base and 6 bases respectively, with 15 bases between them. The CDR3 spans 15 residues. Germline-derived CDR1 and CDR2 are SGHTA and FQGNSA.

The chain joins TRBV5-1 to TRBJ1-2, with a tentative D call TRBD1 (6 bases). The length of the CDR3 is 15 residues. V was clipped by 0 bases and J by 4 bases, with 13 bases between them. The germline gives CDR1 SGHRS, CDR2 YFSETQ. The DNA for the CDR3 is TGCGCCAGCAGCTTGGATCGGGGGGCTTTCTATGGCTACACCTTC. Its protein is CASSLDRGAFYGYTF.

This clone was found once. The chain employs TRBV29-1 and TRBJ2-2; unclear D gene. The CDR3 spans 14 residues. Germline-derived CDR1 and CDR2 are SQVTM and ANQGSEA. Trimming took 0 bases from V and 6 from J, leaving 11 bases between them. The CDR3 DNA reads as TGCAGCGTTGAAGATCCCTCTCGGGCCGGGGAGCTGTTTTTT. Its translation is CSVEDPSRAGELFF.

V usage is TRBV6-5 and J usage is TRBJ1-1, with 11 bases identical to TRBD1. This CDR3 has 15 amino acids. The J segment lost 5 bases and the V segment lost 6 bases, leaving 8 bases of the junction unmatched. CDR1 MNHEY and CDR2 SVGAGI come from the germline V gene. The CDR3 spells CASRSMDRGPTEAFF. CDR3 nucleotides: TGTGCCAGCAGGTCAATGGACAGGGGGCCTACTGAAGCTTTCTTT.

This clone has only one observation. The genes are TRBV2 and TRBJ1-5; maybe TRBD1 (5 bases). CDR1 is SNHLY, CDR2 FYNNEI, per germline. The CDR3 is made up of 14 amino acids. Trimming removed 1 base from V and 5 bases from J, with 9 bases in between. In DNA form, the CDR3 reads TGTGCCAGCAGTGAAGTCAGGGATGATCAGCCCCAGCATTTT. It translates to CASSEVRDDQPQHF.

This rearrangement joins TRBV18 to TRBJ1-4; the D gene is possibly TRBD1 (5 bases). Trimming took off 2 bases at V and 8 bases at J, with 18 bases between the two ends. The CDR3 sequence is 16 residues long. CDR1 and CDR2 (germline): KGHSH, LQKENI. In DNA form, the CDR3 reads TGTGCCAGCTCACCATATCCCCAGGGTTCGCCCGAAAAACTGTTTTTT. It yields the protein CASSPYPQGSPEKLFF.

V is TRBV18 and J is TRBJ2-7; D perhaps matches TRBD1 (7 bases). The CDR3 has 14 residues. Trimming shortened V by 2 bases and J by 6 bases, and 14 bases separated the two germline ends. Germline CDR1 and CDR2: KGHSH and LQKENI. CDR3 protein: CASSPGRGATEQYF. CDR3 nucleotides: TGTGCCAGCTCACCAGGCAGGGGGGCTACCGAGCAGTACTTC.